This T cell receptor (beta chain) was profiled in a study of blood T cell repertoires in COVID-19. At the level of the study: Samples came from the United States, Italy and Spain, spanning acute and convalescent COVID-19. PBMCs, B-cell-depleted T cells, or T cells provided the cDNA or gDNA that made up the material.

In the source study's methods: It was from reference gene primer amplification that nucleated cell counts were estimated. Libraries were prepared by immunoSEQ multiplex PCR; TCRdb keeps only in-frame clonotypes and omits some of them. V and J calls and clone size are as listed in that table; D and trimming were resolved from the DNA. This sample has over 120,000 clones; 84% occur once, and the top ten carry roughly 10%. V shed 6 bases, J shed 4 bases, and the junction held 11 bases outside the gene matches. CDR1 is WNHNN and CDR2 is SYGVQD in the germline V gene (reference sequence). This CDR3 region has 15 residues.

The source of this sequence is a man aged 60 to 69 with active or convalescent COVID-19. The J gene is TRBJ1-2, the V gene TRBV10-1, with 7 bases matching TRBD1. Sequencing was performed on peripheral blood. The CDR3 nucleotides read TGCGCCAGCAGCAGGGGGACAGTTGATGGCTATGGCTACACCTTC. It is translated as CASSRGTVDGYGYTF.